This paragraph covers one TCR beta chain sequence. The entry originates in a study of STAT5B mutations in CD4+ large granular lymphocyte leukemia. V was pared by 0 bases and J by 7 bases, with 12 bases of the junction left unmatched. The germline V gene encodes CDR1 SGHVS and CDR2 FQNEAQ. The CDR3 extends over 16 amino acids. TCRdb keeps only in-frame clones here, not all; method: immunoSEQ multiplex PCR. The sample has 30,000 to 35,000 clones, 65% to 70% seen once. The TCR was taken from a human donor in good health. The sample consisted of CD4+ T cells from blood buffy coats. J is TRBJ2-7 and V is TRBV7-8; TRBD1 aligns across 7 bases. The CDR3 DNA reads as TGTGCCAGCAGCTTAGCACCCGGGACAGTCCTCCTAGAGCAGTACTTC. It specifies CASSLAPGTVLLEQYF.